This TCR beta chain originates from a study of blood T cell repertoires in COVID-19. Study information: Material from acute and convalescent COVID-19 was sourced from the United States, Italy and Spain. T cells, B-cell-depleted T cells, or PBMCs supplied cDNA or gDNA.

In the original processing: By means of reference gene primer amplification, nucleated cell counts were estimated. Data came from immunoSEQ multiplex PCR; TCRdb stores just in-frame clones and leaves some out. V, J and clone size reflect that table, while D and trimming were determined from the DNA. This table holds 95,000 to 100,000 clones, 91% found once. The CDR3 extends over 14 amino acids. The trim removed 4 bases at V and 6 bases at J, leaving 4 bases unmatched. From germline, CDR1 is KGHSH and CDR2 LQKENI. The clonotype comes from a man in his fifties with acute or convalescent COVID-19. This chain uses TRBV18 with TRBJ2-2, with 8 bases matching TRBD1. The sequenced material came from peripheral blood. CDR3 in DNA: TGTGCCAGCTCACAGGACAGGGCAGCCGGGGAGCTGTTTTTT. It yields the protein CASSQDRAAGELFF.